What follows is one TCR beta chain and its context. The antigen is undetermined. V was trimmed by 1 base and J by 3 bases, leaving 7 bases between them. CDR3 length: 13 residues. Germline V gene data show CDR1 as LNHDA and CDR2 as SQIVND (reference sequence). The data derive from a study of shared clonotypes between healthy human individuals. The assay was carried out at the deep level. Clones were sequenced by immunoSEQ multiplex PCR, and TCRdb holds only the in-frame ones, with some missing. The repertoire includes 2 million to 2.5 million clones, less than 95% of them detected once, and 0.85% to 1.3% sits in the top ten. Cells designated naive CD8 were CD45RO-negative and were positively selected for CCR7, with terminally differentiated effector memory CD45RA+ cells excluded. Broader study findings: Incompleteness in sorted-subset sequencing, despite large depth, was shown by rarefaction. Estimated clonotype richness was generally higher in naive than memory subsets. Genetic and exposure-history diversity was limited by the few donors.

The receptor comes from a young man in good health. Sequencing was carried out using naive CD8+ T cells sorted from blood. The gene calls are TRBV19 and TRBJ2-7, with D hard to call. The DNA of the CDR3 is TGTGCCAGTAGTATAGGAGCATACTACGAGCAGTACTTC. Residues: CASSIGAYYEQYF.